The clone carrying this T cell receptor (beta chain) was seen many times. The antigen is not known. The data derive from a study of blood T cells in healthy people across ages. Study-wide results and caveats: Roughly linear age-related decline in beta diversity appeared, significant by age about 40. Bulk PBMC profiling left naive and antigen-experienced comparisons inconclusive.

This CDR3 comprises 16 residues. Germline loops: CDR1 MDHEN, CDR2 SYDVKM. V was pared by 7 bases and J by 0 bases, with 13 bases between. Individuals who donated were healthy Caucasians from Russia aged roughly 6 to 95. Each donor's blood draw was 8.5 to 10 milliliters of peripheral blood. A second PCR, run for 7 to 11 cycles, used a sample-barcoded 5' primer plus a J-beta primer mix. TCRdb recomputed calls from the 5' RACE reads with MiXCR, one row per CDR3 protein. The table records 250,000 to 300,000 distinct CDR3 sequences, 27% of them present only once. The sequence derives from a woman in her seventies in good health. Sequencing was done on a sample of blood. J is TRBJ2-6 and V is TRBV28; the D gene is possibly TRBD2 (6 bases). CDR3: CASIPRGFSGANVLTF. The CDR3 DNA is TGTGCCAGCATCCCACGGGGGTTCTCTGGGGCCAACGTCCTGACTTTC. Variable domain in full (rest from reference TRBV28 and TRBJ2-6): DVKVTQSSRYLVKRTGEKVFLECVQDMDHENMFWYRQDPGLGLRLIYFSYDVKMKEKGDIPEGYSVSREKKERFSLILESASTNQTSMYLCASIPRGFSGANVLTFGAGSRLTVL.